These 27 T cell receptor beta chains were all obtained from the same sample, sequenced in a study of T-cell memory formation after mild COVID-19. Each CDR3 protein gets one entry after TCRdb re-called the 5' RACE reads with MiXCR. The sample carries roughly 310,000 distinct CDR3 sequences, roughly 15% recorded once. The specimen sequenced was PBMCs or a T cell subset sorted from them (not recorded which). Receptor source: a man aged 18 to 30 who had mild COVID-19 (a few samples of this study predate the infection). Cell type and time point are not known.

This clonotype was picked up a small number of times. CDR3 in amino acids: CASSLRQGRTEAFF. Written as DNA, the CDR3 is TGCGCCAGCAGCTTGAGACAGGGGCGCACTGAAGCTTTCTTT. The gene calls are TRBV5-1 and TRBJ1-1, with 8 bases identical to TRBD1. The junction had 3 bases not matched to a gene; V was cut back by 1 base and J by 4 bases. Germline values: CDR1 SGHRS, CDR2 YFSETQ. The CDR3 length is 14 residues.

The genes are TRBV9 and TRBJ1-1, with D perhaps matching TRBD1 (6 bases). V dropped 0 bases and J dropped 5 bases, with 14 bases sitting between them. This CDR3 has 15 amino acids. CDR1 and CDR2 from the germline V gene are SGDLS and YYNGEE. CDR3 region: CASSVVDEGETEAFF. CDR3 coding DNA: TGTGCCAGCAGCGTAGTCGACGAGGGGGAGACTGAAGCTTTCTTT. The whole variable domain, filled in from reference TRBV9 and TRBJ1-1, reads DSGVTQTPKHLITATGQRVTLRCSPRSGDLSVYWYQQSLDQGLQFLIQYYNGEERAKGNILERFSAQQFPDLHSELNLSSLELGDSALYFCASSVVDEGETEAFFGQGTRLTVV.

This sequence joins TRBV29-1 and TRBJ2-5; D unresolved. V was shortened by 0 bases and J by 3 bases, with 8 bases between the two germline ends. Germline CDR1 SQVTM, CDR2 ANQGSEA. CDR3 length: 13 amino acids. The CDR3 loop reads CSVEDLGKETQYF. As DNA, the CDR3 is TGCAGCGTTGAAGATTTAGGGAAAGAGACCCAGTACTTC.

This clonotype has more than one count but fewer than ten. The V gene is TRBV6-5, the J gene TRBJ2-3; 9 nucleotides line up with TRBD1. V lost 7 bases, J lost 10 bases, and 9 bases stayed unmatched. The CDR3 runs 13 residues. CDR1 MNHEY and CDR2 SVGAGI come from the germline V gene. CDR3 sequence (DNA): TGTGCCAGCACTTTGACAGGGGGAGCTGCGCAGTATTTT. Translated, it gives CASTLTGGAAQYF.

The chain employs TRBV20-1 and TRBJ2-5, with D perhaps matching TRBD1 (6 bases). This CDR3 region has 11 residues. V lost 7 bases and J 1 base, leaving 7 bases between the germline ends. Germline-derived CDR1 and CDR2 are DFQATT and SNEGSKA (reference sequence). The CDR3 region has the DNA TGCAGTGGGGGGCTCCAAGAGACCCAGTACTTC. Translation gives CSGGLQETQYF.

Written as DNA, the CDR3 is TGTGCCAGCAGTCACGGACGGACCCAAGAGACCCAGTACTTC. Encoded protein: CASSHGRTQETQYF. The V call is TRBV12-3 or TRBV12-4, the J call TRBJ2-5; D remains unclear. The CDR3 runs 14 residues. V gave up 5 bases and J gave up 1 base, with 11 bases separating them.

This clonotype occurred a few times. The chain carries TRBV18 and TRBJ2-5, with 7 bases that match TRBD1. Trimming took 6 bases from V and 5 from J; bases not matched to a gene: 6. The length of the CDR3 is 13 residues. Germline V gene data show CDR1 as KGHSH and CDR2 as LQKENI. The CDR3 loop reads CASSQHRGETQYF. The CDR3 DNA reads TGTGCCAGCTCTCAACACAGGGGTGAGACCCAGTACTTC.

In its sample, this clonotype was seen a few times. V usage is TRBV5-1 and J usage is TRBJ2-3; D is unresolved. The germline V gene has CDR1 SGHRS and CDR2 YFSETQ. Between the trimmed V and J ends, which lost 0 bases and 2 bases, there was a span of 7 bases. The CDR3 consists of 14 residues. The CDR3 loop is CASSLAGLTDTQYF. Here the CDR3 DNA reads TGCGCCAGCAGCTTGGCCGGCCTCACAGATACGCAGTATTTT. Full variable domain (rest looked up from reference TRBV5-1 and TRBJ2-3): KAGVTQTPRYLIKTRGQQVTLSCSPISGHRSVSWYQQTPGQGLQFLFEYFSETQRNKGNFPGRFSGRQFSNSRSEMNVSTLELGDSALYLCASSLAGLTDTQYFGPGTRLTVL.

The J gene is TRBJ2-3, the V gene TRBV9; D remains unclear. Per the germline V gene, CDR1 is SGDLS and CDR2 is YYNGEE. The CDR3 is 14 residues long. The germline V and J ends were trimmed by 0 bases and 0 bases, with 5 bases remaining between them. The CDR3 region is CASSVEDSTDTQYF. The CDR3 nucleotides read TGTGCCAGCAGCGTAGAGGATAGCACAGATACGCAGTATTTT.

Many counts were recorded for this clonotype. The V gene is TRBV11-2, the J gene TRBJ1-4; D is uncertain. The CDR3 sequence is 15 residues long. Between the trimmed V and J ends, which lost 1 base and 3 bases, there was a span of 9 bases. Germline values: CDR1 SGHAT, CDR2 FQNNGV. This chain's CDR3 is CASSLGPEANEKLFF. Here the CDR3 DNA reads TGTGCCAGCAGCTTAGGTCCAGAAGCTAATGAAAAACTGTTTTTT. The whole variable domain, filled in from reference TRBV11-2 and TRBJ1-4, reads EAGVAQSPRYKIIEKRQSVAFWCNPISGHATLYWYQQILGQGPKLLIQFQNNGVVDDSQLPKDRFSAERLKGVDSTLKIQPAKLEDSAVYLCASSLGPEANEKLFFGSGTQLSVL.

This clonotype was observed a few times. The chain links TRBV12-3 or TRBV12-4 to TRBJ2-3; no clear D gene. The CDR3 runs 14 residues. V was trimmed by 6 bases and J by 0 bases, leaving 10 bases between them. CDR3 in DNA: TGTGCCAGCAGGCAACTACAAAGCACAGATACGCAGTATTTT. It is translated as CASRQLQSTDTQYF.

The chain has TRBV6-5 and TRBJ2-5, with D maybe TRBD2 (6 bases). The germline CDR1 and CDR2 sequences are MNHEY and SVGAGI. Trimming pared 2 bases from V and 3 bases from J, leaving 13 bases between. The CDR3 contains 15 residues. The CDR3 sequence is CASSYLGGLEETQYF. DNA of the CDR3: TGTGCCAGCAGTTACCTCGGGGGATTGGAAGAGACCCAGTACTTC.

V gene TRBV12-3 or TRBV12-4 combines with J gene TRBJ2-2, with no clear D. V was clipped by 6 bases and J by 4 bases, with 15 bases between them. The CDR3 extends over 15 amino acids. The CDR3 protein is CASSASVVGTGELFF. The DNA of the CDR3 is TGTGCCAGCAGCGCAAGCGTTGTTGGCACCGGGGAGCTGTTTTTT.

This clonotype was recorded a few times. This sequence joins TRBV11-2 and TRBJ1-2; 7 positions agree with TRBD1. The junction had 10 bases not matched to a gene; V was cut back by 3 bases and J by 0 bases. Germline loops: CDR1 SGHAT, CDR2 FQNNGV. The CDR3 consists of 17 residues. CDR3 sequence: CASSLRVGGTTNYGYTF. The CDR3 nucleotides are TGTGCCAGCAGCTTGAGGGTAGGGGGCACAACTAACTATGGCTACACCTTC. Using reference TRBV11-2 and TRBJ1-2 for the parts outside the CDR3, the full variable domain is EAGVAQSPRYKIIEKRQSVAFWCNPISGHATLYWYQQILGQGPKLLIQFQNNGVVDDSQLPKDRFSAERLKGVDSTLKIQPAKLEDSAVYLCASSLRVGGTTNYGYTFGSGTRLTVV.

The chain recombines TRBV20-1 with TRBJ1-2; D uncertain. Per the germline V gene, CDR1 is DFQATT and CDR2 is SNEGSKA (reference sequence). The V end was cut by 5 bases, the J end by 4 bases, with 11 bases between. The CDR3 contains 12 residues. The CDR3 nucleotides read TGCAGTGCTCCCACCGGTCCCTATGGCTACACCTTC. This sequence encodes CSAPTGPYGYTF.

This chain joins TRBV11-2 and TRBJ2-7; 7 nucleotides align to TRBD1. The V segment lost 2 bases and the J segment 1 base; nucleotides outside the gene matches: 5. Germline assignment: CDR1 SGHAT and CDR2 FQNNGV. The CDR3 sequence is 15 residues long. CDR3 in DNA: TGTGCCAGCAGCTTATACGGGACAGTGTCCTACGAGCAGTACTTC. This translates into CASSLYGTVSYEQYF.

There are a few counts of this clonotype. V usage is TRBV7-9 and J usage is TRBJ2-3; D tentatively reads TRBD1 or TRBD2 (5 bases each). Germline-derived CDR1 and CDR2 are SEHNR and FQNEAQ (reference sequence). This CDR3 region has 16 residues. With 2 bases removed from V and 4 bases from J, the gap between germline ends came to 16 bases. Written as DNA, the CDR3 is TGTGCCAGCAGCTTACGCCGGGACGGCAGGTCAGATACGCAGTATTTT. Protein: CASSLRRDGRSDTQYF.

This clonotype was counted a few times. This sequence joins TRBV12-3 or TRBV12-4 and TRBJ1-2, with a possible D match to TRBD1 (5 bases). V shed 4 bases and J shed 3 bases, with 6 bases lying between them. The CDR3 spans 12 residues. The CDR3 here is CASSSGYYGYTF. The CDR3 region has the DNA TGTGCCAGCAGTTCAGGGTACTATGGCTACACCTTC.

This clonotype was found a few times. The chain uses TRBV11-1 and TRBJ1-1; D unclear. This CDR3 spans 15 amino acids. CDR1 is SGHAT and CDR2 is FQDESV in the germline V gene (reference sequence). The germline V and J ends were trimmed by 5 bases and 4 bases, with 17 bases remaining between them. This CDR3 is CASSPKERVGTEAFF. DNA for the CDR3: TGTGCCAGCAGCCCCAAGGAGCGGGTGGGCACTGAAGCTTTCTTT.

The V gene is TRBV12-3 or TRBV12-4, the J gene TRBJ2-7, with D unresolved. This CDR3 is built from 12 residues. V lost 5 bases, J lost 7 bases, and 12 bases lay in between. In DNA form, the CDR3 reads TGTGCCAGCAGTCCCCGGGCTCCGGAGCAGTACTTC. This encodes CASSPRAPEQYF.

The rearrangement links TRBV20-1 to TRBJ2-5; D remains ambiguous. CDR3 length: 13 residues. The V end was cut by 4 bases, the J end by 0 bases, with 9 bases between. Germline CDR1 is DFQATT and CDR2 is SNEGSKA (reference sequence). The CDR3 spells CSAIDAYQETQYF. The DNA for the CDR3 is TGCAGTGCTATCGACGCGTACCAAGAGACCCAGTACTTC.

The chain employs TRBV27 and TRBJ2-3; D is unresolved. The V and J ends lost 2 bases and 1 base respectively, with 10 bases between them. The CDR3 has 15 residues. In germline, CDR1 is MNHEY, CDR2 SMNVEV (reference sequence). In DNA form, the CDR3 reads TGTGCCAGCAGTTTAGGCCTTGATCGCACAGATACGCAGTATTTT. As protein: CASSLGLDRTDTQYF.

The V and J genes are TRBV6-1 and TRBJ2-1; possible D gene TRBD2, 6 bases. Germline V lookup: CDR1 MNHNS, CDR2 SASEGT. This CDR3 comprises 14 residues. Trimming removed 2 bases from V and 9 bases from J, with 14 bases in between. In DNA, the CDR3 is TGTGCCAGCAGTGAAATCTGGGGGGATCGTGAGCAGTTCTTC. As protein: CASSEIWGDREQFF.

This clonotype has a handful of counts. The chain joins TRBV4-2 to TRBJ2-1; 7 bases line up with TRBD2. Germline values: CDR1 LGHNA, CDR2 YNFKEQ. The CDR3 has 16 amino acids. The ends lost 0 bases at V and 7 bases at J; junction bases unmatched: 9. The DNA for the CDR3 is TGTGCCAGCAGCCAAGATAGGACTAGTCGTCGGAATGAGCAGTTCTTC. As protein: CASSQDRTSRRNEQFF.

The V gene is TRBV20-1, the J gene TRBJ1-3; D unclear. In germline, CDR1 is DFQATT, CDR2 SNEGSKA (reference sequence). This CDR3 comprises 13 residues. V was pared by 2 bases and J by 2 bases, with 7 bases between. CDR3: CSARIGAGNTIYF. DNA for the CDR3: TGCAGTGCTAGAATTGGGGCTGGAAACACCATATATTTT.

The genes are TRBV28 and TRBJ2-3, with 8 bases lining up with TRBD2. The germline gives CDR1 MDHEN, CDR2 SYDVKM. The CDR3 contains 19 residues. V gave up 6 bases and J gave up 1 base; unmatched junction bases: 18. The CDR3 DNA follows: TGTGCCAGCAGCCCACTTGAGGTAGCGGGGCTCCCCGGCACAGATACGCAGTATTTT. As protein: CASSPLEVAGLPGTDTQYF.

This clonotype was seen more than once but under ten times. The rearrangement links TRBV27 to TRBJ2-3; D unclear. Trimming took 2 bases from V and 2 from J, leaving 11 bases between them. The CDR3 contains 15 residues. The germline CDR1 and CDR2 sequences are MNHEY and SMNVEV (reference sequence). CDR3: CASSLRNSNTDTQYF. The CDR3 nucleotides are TGTGCCAGCAGTTTAAGGAACAGTAACACAGATACGCAGTATTTT.